Presented here are 26 T cell receptor beta chains from one specimen sequenced in a study of T cell responses to AZD1222 COVID-19 vaccine. Sequencing used immunoSEQ multiplex PCR; TCRdb keeps in-frame clones, though not all of them. In the table there are 110,000 or so clones, 88% of which are singletons. The sequences come from peripheral blood, collected 28 days after the second AZD1222 dose. The origin of the receptors is an adult who received the AZD1222 COVID-19 vaccine.

The genes are TRBV7-9 and TRBJ2-3; D is perhaps TRBD1 (8 bases). CDR1 is SEHNR and CDR2 is FQNEAQ in the germline V gene (reference sequence). Between the trimmed V and J ends, which lost 5 bases and 7 bases, there was a span of 19 bases. CDR3 length: 15 residues. The chain's CDR3 is CASSPRDRTSYTQYF. The CDR3, as DNA: TGTGCCAGCAGCCCCCGGGACAGGACTAGTTATACGCAGTATTTT.

The chain carries TRBV28 and TRBJ1-5, with 8 positions matching TRBD1. V trimming: 5 bases; J trimming: 1 base; junction bases outside the gene matches: 4. Germline lookup yields CDR1 MDHEN and CDR2 SYDVKM. The CDR3 sequence is 15 residues long. The CDR3 DNA is TGTGCCAGCAGTGTGACAGGGGTCAGCAATCAGCCCCAGCATTTT. Its translation: CASSVTGVSNQPQHF.

The genes are TRBV6-2 or TRBV6-3 and TRBJ2-5; 8 bases align to TRBD2. This CDR3 contains 14 residues. Germline-derived CDR1 and CDR2 are MNHEY and SVGEGT. V shed 6 bases and J 9 bases; nucleotides not matched to a gene: 12. The CDR3 region is CASSRGGAQVAQYF. CDR3 nucleotides: TGTGCCAGCAGCCGGGGGGGCGCTCAAGTCGCCCAGTACTTC.

This rearrangement joins TRBV6-4 to TRBJ1-4; 7 bases map to TRBD1. Germline CDR1 and CDR2: MRHNA and SNTAGT. The CDR3 consists of 13 residues. Trimming removed 5 bases from V and 12 bases from J; junction bases left unmatched: 9. CDR3 loop: CASSSTGSGELFF. The CDR3 coding sequence is TGTGCCAGCAGTTCGACAGGGTCGGGAGAACTGTTTTTT.

The genes are TRBV28 and TRBJ2-3; D is undetermined. The CDR3 has 13 amino acids. Germline values: CDR1 MDHEN, CDR2 SYDVKM. The V gene lost 8 bases and the J gene lost 3 bases, with 12 bases spanning the gap. This CDR3 reads CASAGRPTDTQYF. CDR3 DNA sequence: TGTGCCAGCGCCGGCAGACCAACAGATACGCAGTATTTT.

The genes are TRBV28 and TRBJ2-4; D is ambiguous. The V gene's germline CDR1 is MDHEN and CDR2 SYDVKM. This CDR3 is 16 amino acids long. The V and J ends lost 8 bases and 1 base respectively, with 18 bases between them. The CDR3 loop is CASSSDGSWAKNIQYF. The DNA for the CDR3 is TGTGCCAGCTCTTCTGACGGATCATGGGCCAAAAACATTCAGTACTTC.

About this clone itself: The sample contains more than one DNA sequence encoding this CDR3. J is TRBJ2-7 and V is TRBV7-2; no firm D call. Germline V gene data show CDR1 as SGHTA and CDR2 as FQGNSA. The CDR3 totals 11 residues. V shed 3 bases and J shed 3 bases, with 3 bases lying between them. This CDR3 reads CASSLRYEQYF. For the CDR3, the DNA is TGTGCCAGCAGCTTGCGCTACGAGCAGTACTTC.

The V and J genes are TRBV19 and TRBJ2-3; perhaps TRBD2 as D (6 bases). The CDR3 contains 14 residues. The V end was cut by 5 bases, the J end by 4 bases, with 13 bases between. The germline V gene has CDR1 LNHDA and CDR2 SQIVND (reference sequence). CDR3 DNA sequence: TGTGCCAGTAGTGCTAGCGTTCGGGCAGATACGCAGTATTTT. Amino acids: CASSASVRADTQYF.

The chain employs TRBV28 and TRBJ1-1; TRBD1 matches at 8 bases. CDR1 MDHEN and CDR2 SYDVKM come from the germline V gene. V trimming: 6 bases; J trimming: 4 bases; junction bases outside the gene matches: 4. This CDR3 region has 13 residues. The CDR3 region has the DNA TGTGCCAGCAGCTCAACAGGGGGCACTGAAGCTTTCTTT. Residues: CASSSTGGTEAFF.

The chain joins TRBV10-2 to TRBJ1-2, with unresolved D. This CDR3 is built from 12 residues. Germline CDR1 WSHSY, CDR2 SAAADI. Trimming left V 4 bases short and J 4 bases short, with 7 bases between. The CDR3 DNA is TGCGCCAGCAGTGGCGACGCCTATGGCTACACCTTC. Protein product: CASSGDAYGYTF.

V is TRBV28 and J is TRBJ1-2; 7 bases match TRBD1. The CDR3 length is 16 residues. The ends lost 8 bases at V and 0 bases at J; junction bases unmatched: 12. Germline CDR1 is MDHEN and CDR2 is SYDVKM. CDR3 region: CASVTGAVTTNYGYTF. The CDR3 DNA reads as TGTGCCAGCGTCACAGGGGCGGTTACCACTAACTATGGCTACACCTTC.

This clone was seen a single time. This chain links TRBV19 with TRBJ2-2; TRBD2 matches at 8 bases. The CDR3 contains 16 residues. CDR1 is LNHDA and CDR2 is SQIVND in the germline V gene (reference sequence). The J segment lost 2 bases and the V segment lost 2 bases, leaving 4 bases of the junction unmatched. The CDR3 nucleotides are TGTGCCAGTAGTATAATCAGCGGGGGTAACACCGGGGAGCTGTTTTTT. This codes for CASSIISGGNTGELFF.

This clone has more than one count but fewer than ten. The chain employs TRBV3-1 (or the pseudogene TRBV3-2) and TRBJ1-3; D unclear. Germline CDR1 and CDR2: LGHDT and YNNKEL (reference sequence). V lost 4 bases and J 0 bases, leaving 7 bases between the germline ends. The CDR3 runs to 14 residues. CDR3 nucleotide sequence: TGTGCCAGCAGCCCCTCTAACTCTGGAAACACCATATATTTT. This translates into CASSPSNSGNTIYF.

The V gene is TRBV11-2, the J gene TRBJ2-2, with 8 bases lining up with TRBD1. CDR1 is SGHAT, CDR2 FQNNGV, per germline. After removal of 5 bases from V and 6 bases from J, the junction contained 5 bases not matched to a gene. This CDR3 is 14 amino acids long. The CDR3 bases are TGTGCCAGCAGCCCCGGACAGGGCCCCGGGGAGCTGTTTTTT. It is translated as CASSPGQGPGELFF.

The chain recombines TRBV7-8 with TRBJ1-5; 10 nucleotides align to TRBD1. CDR1 is SGHVS and CDR2 is FQNEAQ in the germline V gene. The CDR3 is 17 residues long. J gave up 5 bases and V 3 bases, and 10 bases lay outside the gene matches. In nucleotides, the CDR3 is TGTGCCAGCAGCTTTTCCGCTTTGACAGGGGGCGATCAGCCCCAGCATTTT. It codes for CASSFSALTGGDQPQHF.

The chain has TRBV10-3 and TRBJ1-1; the D gene is possibly TRBD1 (5 bases). This CDR3 contains 13 residues. V was trimmed by 6 bases and J by 11 bases, leaving 19 bases between them. CDR1 and CDR2 from the germline V gene are ENHRY and SYGVKD. The CDR3, as DNA: TGTGCCATCAGCCCCGGGCAGGGCCAAGCGGCTTTCTTT. It is translated as CAISPGQGQAAFF.

The chain joins TRBV3-1 (or the pseudogene TRBV3-2) to TRBJ2-7; possible D gene TRBD1, 6 bases. Trimming pared 4 bases from V and 4 bases from J, leaving 17 bases between. The CDR3 runs to 15 residues. Germline loops: CDR1 LGHDT, CDR2 YNNKEL (reference sequence). CDR3 amino acids: CASSLRGGEGYEQYF. CDR3 sequence (DNA): TGTGCCAGCAGCCTTCGAGGGGGAGAGGGATACGAGCAGTACTTC.

This chain links TRBV27 with TRBJ1-5; no clear D. V lost 3 bases and J lost 6, with 6 bases in between. Germline V lookup: CDR1 MNHEY, CDR2 SMNVEV (reference sequence). This CDR3 contains 12 residues. The CDR3 region is CASSFIGQPQHF. CDR3 DNA sequence: TGTGCCAGCAGTTTCATCGGTCAGCCCCAGCATTTT.

This clone came up a few times. The chain couples TRBV29-1 to TRBJ2-2; 9 bases fit TRBD2. Trimming took 7 bases from V and 5 from J; bases not matched to a gene: 8. The CDR3 loop spans 14 amino acids. Germline assignment: CDR1 SQVTM and CDR2 ANQGSEA. The CDR3 sequence: CSARASGVTGELFF. In DNA form, the CDR3 reads TGCAGCGCGAGGGCTAGCGGGGTGACCGGGGAGCTGTTTTTT.

V is TRBV5-1 and J is TRBJ1-1; D unresolved. CDR3 length: 12 residues. V was pared by 0 bases and J by 8 bases, with 8 bases between. Germline CDR1 is SGHRS and CDR2 is YFSETQ. In DNA, the CDR3 is TGCGCCAGCAGCTTGGAGCCCCCAGAAGCTTTCTTT. This codes for CASSLEPPEAFF.

The chain combines TRBV19 with TRBJ1-3; D not resolved. CDR3 length: 13 residues. V was trimmed by 7 bases and J by 0 bases, leaving 7 bases between them. Germline CDR1 and CDR2: LNHDA and SQIVND (reference sequence). Here the CDR3 DNA reads TGTGCCAGTACCCCAGACTCTGGAAACACCATATATTTT. This sequence encodes CASTPDSGNTIYF.

The V call is TRBV28, the J call TRBJ1-5, with D tentatively TRBD1 (5 bases). V dropped 4 bases and J dropped 0 bases, with 7 bases sitting between them. The CDR3 is 14 amino acids. Germline CDR1 and CDR2: MDHEN and SYDVKM. The CDR3 sequence: CASSSGHSNQPQHF. CDR3 nucleotide sequence: TGTGCCAGCAGTTCCGGACATAGCAATCAGCCCCAGCATTTT.

This rearrangement joins TRBV4-3 to TRBJ1-1, with 7 bases identical to TRBD1. The CDR3 length is 15 residues. Unmatched junction bases numbered 3, after V lost 1 base and J lost 1 base. The V gene's germline CDR1 is LGHNA and CDR2 YSLEER. CDR3 in DNA: TGCGCCAGCAGCCAAGTTGGGACAGCGAACACTGAAGCTTTCTTT. Translated, it gives CASSQVGTANTEAFF.

The genes are TRBV25-1 and TRBJ1-1; D is undetermined. Trimming removed 5 bases at V and 6 bases at J, with 16 bases between. The CDR3 covers 14 residues. Looked up from germline, CDR1 is MGHDK and CDR2 is SYGVNS. For the CDR3, the DNA is TGTGCCAGCAGTCCCCCCGAAGACTTCGCTGAAGCTTTCTTT. Amino acids: CASSPPEDFAEAFF.

This clone was picked up one time. The chain couples TRBV2 to TRBJ2-7; the match to TRBD2 covers 9 bases. Germline V gene lookup returns CDR1 SNHLY and CDR2 FYNNEI. Trimming took 6 bases from V and 3 from J; bases not matched to a gene: 6. The CDR3 is made up of 14 amino acids. DNA of the CDR3: TGTGCCAGCAGAATGACTAGCGGTAACTACGAGCAGTACTTC. It translates to CASRMTSGNYEQYF. The complete variable domain, with remaining parts taken from reference TRBV2 and TRBJ2-7, reads EPEVTQTPSHQVTQMGQEVILRCVPISNHLYFYWYRQILGQKVEFLVSFYNNEISEKSEIFDDQFSVERPDGSNFTLKIRSTKLEDSAMYFCASRMTSGNYEQYFGPGTRLTVT.

The chain recombines TRBV3-1 (or the pseudogene TRBV3-2) with TRBJ2-7, with D maybe TRBD1 (5 bases). This CDR3 contains 13 residues. Germline V gene data show CDR1 as LGHDT and CDR2 as YNNKEL (reference sequence). The V end was cut by 6 bases, the J end by 0 bases, with 9 bases between. CDR3 nucleotide sequence: TGTGCCAGCAGTACAGGTTACTCCTACGAGCAGTACTTC. Its protein product is CASSTGYSYEQYF.